This T cell receptor (beta chain) was identified during a study of blood T cell repertoires in COVID-19. Germline CDR1 is MNHEY and CDR2 is SMNVEV (reference sequence). The CDR3 contains 14 residues. V dropped 4 bases and J dropped 2 bases, with 10 bases sitting between them. The protocol was immunoSEQ multiplex PCR, while the TCRdb copy is restricted to in-frame clones and leaves out a portion. There are over 200,000 clones in the sample; roughly 87% occur only once, and about a tenth lies in the top ten. The count of this clone is one. The receptor was derived from a man between 18 and 29 years old with acute COVID-19. Specimen: PBMCs or T cells enriched from blood (not recorded which). The rearrangement joins TRBV27 to TRBJ2-3; possible D gene TRBD1, 5 bases. The CDR3 sequence is CASSSMDNTDTQYF. CDR3 nucleotide sequence: TGTGCCAGCAGTTCCATGGACAACACAGATACGCAGTATTTT.